A single sample is the source of the 9 T cell receptor beta chains below, sequenced in a study of blood T cell repertoires in COVID-19. Assay used: immunoSEQ multiplex PCR; TCRdb lists only in-frame clones, some missing. Of roughly 330,000 clones in the sample, around 87% were seen once. Sequenced sample: PBMCs or T cells enriched from blood (not recorded which). The receptors derive from a woman aged 25-40 years who had recovered from COVID-19.

The rearrangement joins TRBV19 to TRBJ1-4; D not certain. The CDR3 is made up of 15 amino acids. V lost 1 base and J 4 bases, leaving 10 bases between the germline ends. The germline gives CDR1 LNHDA, CDR2 SQIVND (reference sequence). CDR3 in amino acids: CASSIGTVFNEKLFF. DNA of the CDR3: TGTGCCAGTAGTATAGGAACAGTCTTTAATGAAAAACTGTTTTTT.

The chain couples TRBV24-1 to TRBJ2-1; TRBD1 aligns across 9 bases. The CDR3 loop spans 16 amino acids. The germline V gene has CDR1 KGHDR and CDR2 SFDVKD. V shed 3 bases, J shed 4 bases, and the junction held 6 bases outside the gene matches. The CDR3 loop reads CATSDGRQGGYNEQFF. The CDR3 DNA reads TGTGCCACCAGTGATGGGCGACAGGGGGGTTACAATGAGCAGTTCTTC.

V and J are TRBV4-2 and TRBJ1-1; 7 positions agree with TRBD1. The germline CDR1 and CDR2 sequences are LGHNA and YNFKEQ. The CDR3 extends over 12 amino acids. V gave up 4 bases and J gave up 6 bases; unmatched junction bases: 2. CDR3 coding DNA: TGTGCCAGCAGCCCGGGGACAGCTGAAGCTTTCTTT. Amino acid sequence: CASSPGTAEAFF.

This clone showed up many times. The chain is built from TRBV9 and TRBJ1-2, with a weak D call TRBD1 (5 bases). Trimming pared 0 bases from V and 5 bases from J, leaving 14 bases between. The CDR3 contains 15 residues. In germline, CDR1 is SGDLS, CDR2 YYNGEE. The CDR3 DNA sequence: TGTGCCAGCAGCGTAGATACAGGTGGTCGTTATGGCTACACCTTC. It yields the protein CASSVDTGGRYGYTF.

The count of this clone is one. The chain couples TRBV18 to TRBJ1-1; perhaps TRBD1 as D (5 bases). V was shortened by 6 bases and J by 1 base, with 9 bases between the two germline ends. Germline CDR1 and CDR2: KGHSH and LQKENI. This CDR3 is built from 13 residues. Here the CDR3 reads CASSRTSNTEAFF. The DNA for the CDR3 is TGTGCCAGCTCCCGGACATCGAACACTGAAGCTTTCTTT.

The DNA of the CDR3 is TGTGCCAGCAGCCCTGCTGGAGGGAACACTGAAGCTTTCTTT. Its protein is CASSPAGGNTEAFF. This chain uses TRBV3-1 (or the pseudogene TRBV3-2) with TRBJ1-1; D is unclear. The CDR3 has 14 amino acids. CDR1 and CDR2 from the germline V gene are LGHDT and YNNKEL (reference sequence). The ends were cut back, 4 bases at V and 1 base at J, with 10 bases in the middle.

The chain carries TRBV7-2 and TRBJ1-1; TRBD1 might be the D (5 bases). This CDR3 has 14 amino acids. V lost 1 base and J lost 6, with 12 bases in between. In germline, CDR1 is SGHTA, CDR2 FQGNSA. Here the CDR3 reads CASSLGGGLPEAFF. For the CDR3, the DNA is TGTGCCAGCAGCTTAGGGGGGGGTCTTCCTGAAGCTTTCTTT. Together with reference TRBV7-2 and TRBJ1-1, the CDR3 gives the full variable domain: GAGVSQSPSNKVTEKGKDVELRCDPISGHTALYWYRQSLGQGLEFLIYFQGNSAPDKSGLPSDRFSAERTGGSVSTLTIQRTQQEDSAVYLCASSLGGGLPEAFFGQGTRLTVV.

This clone turned up a few times. The chain couples TRBV5-1 to TRBJ1-6; D is ambiguous. The length of the CDR3 is 15 residues. In germline, CDR1 is SGHRS, CDR2 YFSETQ. The V end lost 4 bases, the J end lost 7 bases, and 15 bases lay between the germline ends. The CDR3 coding sequence is TGCGCCAGCAGCCTGGGTGCGGCGTCGAATTCACCCCTCCACTTT. It specifies CASSLGAASNSPLHF.

The rearrangement links TRBV6-5 to TRBJ2-5, with D perhaps TRBD1 (6 bases). Deletions cut 6 bases from V and 2 bases from J, with 10 bases between. The CDR3 contains 13 residues. The germline V gene has CDR1 MNHEY and CDR2 SVGAGI. This CDR3 is CASRIQGQETQYF. CDR3 coding DNA: TGTGCCAGCAGGATACAGGGTCAAGAGACCCAGTACTTC.